This TCR beta chain emerged from a study of blood T cell repertoires in COVID-19. Study details: T cells, B-cell-depleted T cells, or PBMCs supplied cDNA or gDNA.

Per the original methods: Amplifying reference gene primers gave estimates of nucleated cell counts. Clones were sequenced by immunoSEQ multiplex PCR, and TCRdb holds only the in-frame ones, with some missing. Clonal size and the V and J genes are those of that table, whereas D and trimming came from the DNA. The table shows hundreds of thousands of clones, with 70% to 90% occurring only once. In its sample, this clone was seen a few times. This CDR3 has 14 residues. CDR1 and CDR2 (germline): SEHNR, FQNEAQ (reference sequence). The V and J ends lost 5 bases and 5 bases respectively, with 14 bases between them.

This clonotype was obtained from a woman in her sixties or seventies with active or convalescent COVID-19. V and J are TRBV7-9 and TRBJ2-3, with a weak D call TRBD1 (7 bases). Specimen: peripheral blood. The CDR3 region has the DNA TGTGCCAGCAGCCCCCAGGGGGGCGAAGATACGCAGTATTTT. It codes for CASSPQGGEDTQYF.